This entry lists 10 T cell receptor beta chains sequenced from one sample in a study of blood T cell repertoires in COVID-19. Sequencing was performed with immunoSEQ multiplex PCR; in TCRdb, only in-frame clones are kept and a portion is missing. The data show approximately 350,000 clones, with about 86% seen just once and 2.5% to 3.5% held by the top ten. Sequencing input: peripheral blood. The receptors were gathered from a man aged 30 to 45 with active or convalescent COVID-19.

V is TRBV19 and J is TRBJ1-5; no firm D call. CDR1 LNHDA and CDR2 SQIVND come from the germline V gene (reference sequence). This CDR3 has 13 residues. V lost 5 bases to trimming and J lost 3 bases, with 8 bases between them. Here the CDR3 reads CASSLQYNQPQHF. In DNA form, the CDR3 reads TGTGCCAGTAGTTTGCAGTACAATCAGCCCCAGCATTTT.

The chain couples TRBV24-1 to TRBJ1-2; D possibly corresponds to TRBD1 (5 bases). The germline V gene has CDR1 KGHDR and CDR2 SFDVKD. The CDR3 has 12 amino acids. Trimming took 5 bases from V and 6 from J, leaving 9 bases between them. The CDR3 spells CATSGLRDGYTF. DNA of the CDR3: TGTGCCACCAGTGGCCTCAGGGATGGCTACACCTTC.

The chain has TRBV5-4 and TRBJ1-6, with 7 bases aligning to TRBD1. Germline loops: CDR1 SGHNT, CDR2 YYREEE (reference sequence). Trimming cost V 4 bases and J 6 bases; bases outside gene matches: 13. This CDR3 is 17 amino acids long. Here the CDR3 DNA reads TGTGCCAGCAGCGCTGGAAGGAGGGGACAGCTTAATTCACCCCTCCACTTT. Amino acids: CASSAGRRGQLNSPLHF.

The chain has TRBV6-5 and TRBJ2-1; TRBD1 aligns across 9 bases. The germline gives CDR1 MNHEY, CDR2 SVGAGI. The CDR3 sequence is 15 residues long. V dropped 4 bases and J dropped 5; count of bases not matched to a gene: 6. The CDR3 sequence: CASSWGQGLHNEQFF. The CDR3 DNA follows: TGTGCCAGCAGTTGGGGACAGGGTCTCCACAATGAGCAGTTCTTC.

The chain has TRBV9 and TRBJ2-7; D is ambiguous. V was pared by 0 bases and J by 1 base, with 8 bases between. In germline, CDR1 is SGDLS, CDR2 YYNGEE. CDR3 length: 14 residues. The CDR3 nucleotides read TGTGCCAGCAGCGTAGGACACATGTCCTACGAGCAGTACTTC. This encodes CASSVGHMSYEQYF.

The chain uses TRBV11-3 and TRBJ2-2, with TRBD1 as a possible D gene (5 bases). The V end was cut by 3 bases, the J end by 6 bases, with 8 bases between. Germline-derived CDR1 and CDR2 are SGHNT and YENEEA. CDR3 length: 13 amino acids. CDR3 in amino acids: CASSFDSPGELFF. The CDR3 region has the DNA TGTGCCAGCAGCTTCGACAGCCCCGGGGAGCTGTTTTTT. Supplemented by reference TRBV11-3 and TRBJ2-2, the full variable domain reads EAGVVQSPRYKIIEKKQPVAFWCNPISGHNTLYWYLQNLGQGPELLIRYENEEAVDDSQLPKDRFSAERLKGVDSTLKIQPAELGDSAVYLCASSFDSPGELFFGEGSRLTVL.

CDR3 region: CAWRQGDYEQYF. The CDR3 DNA sequence: TGTGCCTGGCGACAGGGGGACTACGAGCAGTACTTC. J is TRBJ2-7 and V is TRBV30, with 9 bases aligning to TRBD1. CDR1 GTSNPN and CDR2 SVGIG come from the germline V gene (reference sequence). V was pared by 5 bases and J by 3 bases, with 2 bases of the junction left unmatched. CDR3 size: 12 residues.

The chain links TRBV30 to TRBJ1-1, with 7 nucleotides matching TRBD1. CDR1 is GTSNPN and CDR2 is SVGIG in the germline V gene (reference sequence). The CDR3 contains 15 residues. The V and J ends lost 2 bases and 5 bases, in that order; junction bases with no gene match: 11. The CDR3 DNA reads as TGTGCCTGGAGTTTCAGGGGGGCGATGTTGACTGAAGCTTTCTTT. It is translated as CAWSFRGAMLTEAFF.

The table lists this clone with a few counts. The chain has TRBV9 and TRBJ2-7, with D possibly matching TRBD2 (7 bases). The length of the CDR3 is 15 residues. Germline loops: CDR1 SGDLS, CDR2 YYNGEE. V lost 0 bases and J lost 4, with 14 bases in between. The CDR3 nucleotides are TGTGCCAGCAGCGTAGAAGGCGGGGGCCAGTACGAGCAGTACTTC. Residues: CASSVEGGGQYEQYF.

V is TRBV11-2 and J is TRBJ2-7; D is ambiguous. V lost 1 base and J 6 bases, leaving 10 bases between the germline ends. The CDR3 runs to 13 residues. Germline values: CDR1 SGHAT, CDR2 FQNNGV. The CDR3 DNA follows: TGTGCCAGCAGCTTAGCTGGTAGAGGCGAGCAGTACTTC. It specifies CASSLAGRGEQYF.